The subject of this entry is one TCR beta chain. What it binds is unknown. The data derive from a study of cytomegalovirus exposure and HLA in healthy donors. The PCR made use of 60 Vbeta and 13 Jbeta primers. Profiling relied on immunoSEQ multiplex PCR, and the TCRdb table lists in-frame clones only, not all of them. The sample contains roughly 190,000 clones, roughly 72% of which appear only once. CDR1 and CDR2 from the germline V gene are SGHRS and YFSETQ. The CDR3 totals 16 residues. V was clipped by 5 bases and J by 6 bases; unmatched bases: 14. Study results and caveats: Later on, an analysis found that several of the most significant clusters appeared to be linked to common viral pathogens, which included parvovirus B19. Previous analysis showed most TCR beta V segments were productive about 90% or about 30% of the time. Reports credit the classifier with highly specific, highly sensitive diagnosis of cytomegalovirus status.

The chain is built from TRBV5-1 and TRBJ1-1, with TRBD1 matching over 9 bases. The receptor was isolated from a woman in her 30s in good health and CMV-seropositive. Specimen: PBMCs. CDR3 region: CASRDFRTGVVPEAFF. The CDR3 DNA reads TGCGCCAGCAGGGACTTTAGGACAGGGGTTGTCCCTGAAGCTTTCTTT.